This passage covers 25 T cell receptor beta chains from one sample sequenced in a study of OX40 agonist ivuxolimab in advanced cancers. Profiled with immunoSEQ multiplex PCR; TCRdb holds only in-frame clones, not every one. The profile shows about 46,000 clones, 80% to 85% of them singletons. Specimen: CD4+ or CD8+ T cells sorted from blood, collected in a trial of the OX40 agonist ivuxolimab. These receptor sequences come from an adult with an advanced solid tumor such as melanoma, head and neck, liver or kidney cancer.

As DNA, the CDR3 is TGTGCCAGTAGCGCCGGGACAGGGGGCATCGAGCAGTACTTC. Translation: CASSAGTGGIEQYF. The chain links TRBV19 to TRBJ2-7; 12 bases map to TRBD1. The germline CDR1 and CDR2 sequences are LNHDA and SQIVND (reference sequence). CDR3 length equals 14 residues. V was clipped by 6 bases and J by 6 bases; unmatched bases: 6.

The J gene is TRBJ2-1, the V gene TRBV18; D is possibly TRBD2 (7 bases). This CDR3 comprises 17 residues. Trimming took 2 bases from V and 0 from J, leaving 14 bases between them. Germline V gene sequence: CDR1 KGHSH, CDR2 LQKENI. The CDR3 here is CASSPRGGVTSYNEQFF. The CDR3 bases are TGTGCCAGCTCACCAAGGGGGGGTGTAACCTCCTACAATGAGCAGTTCTTC. Variable domain in full (rest from reference TRBV18 and TRBJ2-1): NAGVMQNPRHLVRRRGQEARLRCSPMKGHSHVYWYRQLPEEGLKFMVYLQKENIIDESGMPKERFSAEFPKEGPSILRIQQVVRGDSAAYFCASSPRGGVTSYNEQFFGPGTRLTVL.

The CDR3 here is CASSLHRGVYEQYF. DNA of the CDR3: TGTGCCAGCAGCTTACACAGGGGGGTCTACGAGCAGTACTTC. The chain uses TRBV11-1 and TRBJ2-7; 8 nucleotides align to TRBD1. Per germline, CDR1 SGHAT and CDR2 FQDESV (reference sequence). The CDR3 length is 14 residues. With V trimmed by 2 bases and J by 3 bases, 3 bases remained unmatched.

The chain uses TRBV7-2 and TRBJ2-7, with 10 nucleotides matching TRBD2. The CDR3 is made up of 16 amino acids. Germline assignment: CDR1 SGHTA and CDR2 FQGNSA. The ends lost 4 bases at V and 2 bases at J; junction bases unmatched: 8. The CDR3 loop reads CASSYGSGGVTYEQYF. DNA of the CDR3: TGTGCCAGCAGCTACGGGAGCGGGGGGGTTACCTACGAGCAGTACTTC.

The CDR3 bases are TGTGCCAGCCGTCGAACAGCCAGAGGGGGAAGCACAGATACGCAGTATTTT. Amino acids: CASRRTARGGSTDTQYF. This chain connects TRBV27 to TRBJ2-3; D is perhaps TRBD1 (6 bases). V shed 8 bases and J shed 0 bases, with 21 bases lying between them. Germline V gives CDR1 MNHEY, CDR2 SMNVEV (reference sequence). CDR3 length: 17 amino acids.

This clone was seen a few times. CDR3 DNA sequence: TGTGCCAGCAGCAGACAGGGGCAAGGGCCCTATGGCTACACCTTC. Its protein product is CASSRQGQGPYGYTF. The chain has TRBV5-4 and TRBJ1-2, with TRBD1 matching 8 bases. The germline CDR1 and CDR2 sequences are SGHNT and YYREEE (reference sequence). J gave up 4 bases and V 4 bases, and 9 bases lay outside the gene matches. The CDR3 runs to 15 residues.

The rearrangement joins TRBV5-1 to TRBJ2-7; tentatively, D is TRBD1 (6 bases). From germline, CDR1 is SGHRS and CDR2 YFSETQ. The CDR3 covers 13 residues. V was trimmed by 4 bases and J by 4 bases, leaving 12 bases between them. The CDR3 reads CASSLRTEYEQYF. The CDR3 DNA reads TGCGCCAGCAGCCTTAGGACAGAATACGAGCAGTACTTC.

The chain links TRBV7-7 to TRBJ2-5; 12 positions match TRBD2. The CDR3 is made up of 15 amino acids. With 5 bases clipped from V and 4 bases from J, the junction kept 5 bases outside the gene matches. Germline CDR1 and CDR2: SSHAT and FNYEAQ (reference sequence). The CDR3 coding sequence is TGTGCCAGCAGCCCTAGCGGGGGGGCTGGAGAGACCCAGTACTTC. As protein: CASSPSGGAGETQYF.

The sample holds a few counts of this clone. V and J are TRBV11-3 and TRBJ1-2; a possible D gene is TRBD1 (5 bases). CDR1 is SGHNT, CDR2 YENEEA, per germline. The CDR3 is made up of 13 amino acids. Trimming stripped 4 bases from V and 4 bases from J, with 10 bases between. CDR3 in amino acids: CASSSRQTYGYTF. The DNA of the CDR3 is TGTGCCAGCAGCTCCAGACAGACCTATGGCTACACCTTC.

In its sample, this clone is medium-sized. The chain joins TRBV19 to TRBJ2-5, with 8 bases identical to TRBD1. This CDR3 is 14 amino acids long. CDR1 LNHDA and CDR2 SQIVND come from the germline V gene (reference sequence). V shed 1 base, J shed 4 bases, and the junction held 2 bases outside the gene matches. The CDR3 coding sequence is TGTGCCAGTAGTATAGGGCAGGGGGCAGAGACCCAGTACTTC. Protein: CASSIGQGAETQYF.

The chain has TRBV7-8 and TRBJ2-7, with D tentatively TRBD1 (5 bases). CDR1 SGHVS and CDR2 FQNEAQ come from the germline V gene. The CDR3 totals 15 residues. Trimming shortened V by 6 bases and J by 3 bases, and 18 bases separated the two germline ends. The CDR3 coding sequence is TGTGCCAGCAGATCCGGACAAGGGCTCCTCTACGAGCAGTACTTC. Encoded protein: CASRSGQGLLYEQYF.

The chain couples TRBV10-1 to TRBJ2-1; maybe TRBD1 (5 bases). V was trimmed by 2 bases and J by 3 bases, leaving 5 bases between them. The CDR3 extends over 13 amino acids. Germline loops: CDR1 WNHNN, CDR2 SYGVQD (reference sequence). The CDR3 DNA follows: TGCGCCAGCAGTGAGGACAGCTACAATGAGCAGTTCTTC. Translation: CASSEDSYNEQFF.

This chain joins TRBV7-8 and TRBJ2-1; a possible D gene is TRBD2 (5 bases). Germline CDR1 is SGHVS and CDR2 is FQNEAQ. CDR3 length: 13 residues. Trimming shortened V by 3 bases and J by 6 bases, and 9 bases separated the two germline ends. In nucleotides, the CDR3 is TGTGCCAGCAGCTTCCGGGATGGCAATGAGCAGTTCTTC. As protein: CASSFRDGNEQFF.

The genes are TRBV18 and TRBJ2-1, with 9 bases fitting TRBD1. V shed 1 base, J shed 3 bases, and the junction held 7 bases outside the gene matches. The CDR3 length is 17 residues. Germline values: CDR1 KGHSH, CDR2 LQKENI. The CDR3 loop reads CASSPLHRGPNYNEQFF. CDR3 coding DNA: TGTGCCAGCTCACCACTACACAGGGGGCCTAACTACAATGAGCAGTTCTTC.

This chain connects TRBV9 to TRBJ2-3; D call uncertain. Germline assignment: CDR1 SGDLS and CDR2 YYNGEE. Deletions cut 4 bases from V and 0 bases from J, with 9 bases between. The CDR3 is made up of 14 amino acids. Here the CDR3 DNA reads TGTGCCAGCAGCTCCAGCAGAAGCACAGATACGCAGTATTTT. This encodes CASSSSRSTDTQYF.

This chain joins TRBV2 and TRBJ1-2; TRBD1 aligns across 7 bases. The CDR3 is 13 amino acids. The germline V gene has CDR1 SNHLY and CDR2 FYNNEI. After removal of 8 bases from V and 5 bases from J, the junction contained 8 bases not matched to a gene. CDR3 bases: TGTGCCAGCGGGACAGCCGCGATATATGGCTACACCTTC. Protein: CASGTAAIYGYTF.

The rearrangement links TRBV5-6 to TRBJ2-2; 8 bases are a match to TRBD1. The CDR3 spans 13 residues. Trimming took 5 bases from V and 7 from J; bases not matched to a gene: 4. Germline-derived CDR1 and CDR2 are SGHDT and YYEEEE. In DNA, the CDR3 is TGTGCCAGCAGACCTGACAGGGGCGGGGAGCTGTTTTTT. It translates to CASRPDRGGELFF.

The chain uses TRBV10-3 and TRBJ1-1, with 7 bases fitting TRBD1. After removal of 11 bases from V and 4 bases from J, the junction contained 10 bases not matched to a gene. The CDR3 has 13 residues. Germline CDR1 reads ENHRY; CDR2 reads SYGVKD. The CDR3 sequence: CASGHPGGTEAFF. The CDR3 coding sequence is TGTGCCTCAGGACACCCAGGGGGCACTGAAGCTTTCTTT.

This chain joins TRBV2 and TRBJ1-2; TRBD1 aligns across 7 bases. The CDR3 loop spans 13 amino acids. The ends lost 6 bases at V and 2 bases at J; junction bases unmatched: 3. Germline V gene sequence: CDR1 SNHLY, CDR2 FYNNEI. CDR3 protein: CASRKTGNYGYTF. The DNA of the CDR3 is TGTGCCAGCAGGAAGACAGGGAACTATGGCTACACCTTC.

This clone was seen more than once but under ten times. The chain employs TRBV10-1 and TRBJ1-5; D call uncertain. Trimming left V 3 bases short and J 6 bases short, with 6 bases between. The CDR3 totals 12 residues. The germline V gene has CDR1 WNHNN and CDR2 SYGVQD (reference sequence). CDR3 sequence (DNA): TGCGCCAGCAGTGATGATCGTCAGCCCCAGCATTTT. Amino acids: CASSDDRQPQHF.

This rearrangement joins TRBV18 to TRBJ1-5; TRBD1 agrees at 9 bases. This CDR3 comprises 17 residues. The V segment lost 3 bases and the J segment 0 bases; nucleotides outside the gene matches: 6. Germline V lookup: CDR1 KGHSH, CDR2 LQKENI. The CDR3 spells CASSPPGTGSSNQPQHF. DNA of the CDR3: TGTGCCAGCTCACCCCCCGGGACAGGGTCTAGCAATCAGCCCCAGCATTTT.

The chain carries TRBV6-4 and TRBJ1-2; 7 positions match TRBD1. This CDR3 has 15 amino acids. CDR1 is MRHNA, CDR2 SNTAGT, per germline. Unmatched junction bases numbered 8, after V lost 6 bases and J lost 1 base. The CDR3 protein is CASRRDSTINYGYTF. Written as DNA, the CDR3 is TGTGCCAGCAGGAGGGACAGTACCATTAACTATGGCTACACCTTC.

This chain links TRBV7-9 with TRBJ1-1, with D possibly being TRBD1 (5 bases). Germline V gene sequence: CDR1 SEHNR, CDR2 FQNEAQ (reference sequence). The CDR3 length is 13 residues. Trimming pared 3 bases from V and 0 bases from J, leaving 5 bases between. CDR3 in amino acids: CASSLDMNTEAFF. For the CDR3, the DNA is TGTGCCAGCAGCTTGGACATGAACACTGAAGCTTTCTTT.

This chain joins TRBV19 and TRBJ2-2; TRBD2 agrees at 11 bases. Germline V gives CDR1 LNHDA, CDR2 SQIVND (reference sequence). V gave up 4 bases and J gave up 4 bases; unmatched junction bases: 2. The CDR3 has 15 residues. CDR3 in DNA: TGTGCCAGTAGTAGAGGACTAGCGGGCACCGGGGAGCTGTTTTTT. Residues: CASSRGLAGTGELFF.

V is TRBV4-2 and J is TRBJ1-1; tentative D call: TRBD1 (6 bases). The CDR3 loop spans 17 amino acids. V was clipped by 5 bases and J by 2 bases, with 21 bases between them. Germline CDR1 LGHNA, CDR2 YNFKEQ. Written as DNA, the CDR3 is TGTGCCAGCAGCTTCTCAAGCGGGGGCAGCCCCAACACTGAAGCTTTCTTT. This translates into CASSFSSGGSPNTEAFF.